The sequence of this T cell receptor (beta chain) was determined in a study of T cell responses to AZD1222 COVID-19 vaccine. The method was immunoSEQ multiplex PCR; TCRdb's version includes in-frame clones alone and lacks a portion of them. Among under 150,000 clones listed, 80% to 95% were seen once. The CDR3 loop spans 12 amino acids. V was trimmed by 3 bases and J by 7 bases, leaving 7 bases between them. Germline CDR1 and CDR2: DFQATT and SNEGSKA (reference sequence). As concerns this clone: The antigen remains unidentified.

Notes on the study in general: Spike-specific TCR breadth and depth were elevated following two AZD1222 doses. Possibly, clonal diversity was underestimated; donors were largely white British and included more females.

The clonotype originates from an adult in good health. The chain carries TRBV20-1 and TRBJ1-6; D gene uncertain. Sample: peripheral blood, taken on day 0 of AZD1222 vaccination. DNA for the CDR3: TGCAGTGCTAGTACGCGAAATTCACCCCTCCACTTT. Its protein is CSASTRNSPLHF.